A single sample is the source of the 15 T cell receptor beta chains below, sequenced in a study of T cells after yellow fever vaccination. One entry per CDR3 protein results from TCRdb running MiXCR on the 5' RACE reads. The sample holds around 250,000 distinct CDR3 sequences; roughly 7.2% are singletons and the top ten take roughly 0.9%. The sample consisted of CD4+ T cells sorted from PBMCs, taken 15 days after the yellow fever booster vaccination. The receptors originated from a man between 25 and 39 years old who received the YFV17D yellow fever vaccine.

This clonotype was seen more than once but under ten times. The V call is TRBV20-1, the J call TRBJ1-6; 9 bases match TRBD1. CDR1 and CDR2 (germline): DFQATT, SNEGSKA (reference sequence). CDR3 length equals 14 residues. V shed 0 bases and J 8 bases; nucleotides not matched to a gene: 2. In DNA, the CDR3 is TGCAGTGCTAGAGACGGGACAGGGTATTCACCCCTCCACTTT. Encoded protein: CSARDGTGYSPLHF.

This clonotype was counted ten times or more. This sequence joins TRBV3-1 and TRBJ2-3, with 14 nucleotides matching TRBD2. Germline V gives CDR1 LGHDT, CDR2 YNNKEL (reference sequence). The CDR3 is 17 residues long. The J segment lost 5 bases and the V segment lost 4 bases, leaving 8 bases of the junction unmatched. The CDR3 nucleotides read TGTGCCAGCAGCCCGCCGGGACTAGCGGGAGCTGGAGATACGCAGTATTTT. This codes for CASSPPGLAGAGDTQYF.

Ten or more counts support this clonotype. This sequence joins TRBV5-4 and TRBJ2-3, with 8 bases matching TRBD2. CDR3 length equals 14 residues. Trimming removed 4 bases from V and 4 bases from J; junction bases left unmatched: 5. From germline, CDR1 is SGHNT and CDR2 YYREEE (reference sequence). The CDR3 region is CASSREGRPDTQYF. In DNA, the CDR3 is TGTGCCAGCAGCCGGGAGGGCCGCCCAGATACGCAGTATTTT.

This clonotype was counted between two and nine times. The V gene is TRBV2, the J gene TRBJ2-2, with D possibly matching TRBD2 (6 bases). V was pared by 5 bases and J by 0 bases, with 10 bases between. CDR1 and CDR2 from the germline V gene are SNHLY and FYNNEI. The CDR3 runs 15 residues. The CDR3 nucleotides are TGTGCCAGCAGTCGGGACTCGACGAACACCGGGGAGCTGTTTTTT. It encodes CASSRDSTNTGELFF.

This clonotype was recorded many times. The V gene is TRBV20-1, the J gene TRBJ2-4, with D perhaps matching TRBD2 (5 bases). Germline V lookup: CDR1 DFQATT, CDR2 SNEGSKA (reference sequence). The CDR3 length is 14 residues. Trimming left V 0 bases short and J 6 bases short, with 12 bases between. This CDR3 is CSARDEEGRNIQYF. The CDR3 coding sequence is TGCAGTGCTAGAGACGAGGAAGGGAGAAACATTCAGTACTTC.

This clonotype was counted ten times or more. The CDR3 DNA reads TGCAGCGCCAGGGGCTTAAGCTCCTACGAGCAGTACTTC. Encoded protein: CSARGLSSYEQYF. The rearrangement joins TRBV20-1 to TRBJ2-7; D perhaps matches TRBD1 (6 bases). Germline CDR1 is DFQATT and CDR2 is SNEGSKA (reference sequence). The CDR3 is 13 residues long.

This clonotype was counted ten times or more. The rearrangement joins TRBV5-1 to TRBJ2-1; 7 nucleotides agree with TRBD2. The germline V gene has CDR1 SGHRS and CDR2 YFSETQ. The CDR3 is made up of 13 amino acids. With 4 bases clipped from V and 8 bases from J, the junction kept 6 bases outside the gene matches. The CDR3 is CASSIGLVDEQFF. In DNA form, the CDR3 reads TGCGCCAGCAGCATCGGACTAGTCGATGAGCAGTTCTTC.

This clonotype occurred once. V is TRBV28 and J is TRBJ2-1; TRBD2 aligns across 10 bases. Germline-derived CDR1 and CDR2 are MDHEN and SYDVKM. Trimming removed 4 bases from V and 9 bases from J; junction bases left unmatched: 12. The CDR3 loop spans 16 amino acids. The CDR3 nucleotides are TGTGCCAGCAGTTCGCCAGCTAGCGGGAGTTGGACTGAGCAGTTCTTC. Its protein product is CASSSPASGSWTEQFF.

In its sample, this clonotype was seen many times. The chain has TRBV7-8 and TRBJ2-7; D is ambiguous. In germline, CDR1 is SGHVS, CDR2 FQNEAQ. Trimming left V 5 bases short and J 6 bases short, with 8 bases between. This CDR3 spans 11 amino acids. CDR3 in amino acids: CASSQAVEQYF. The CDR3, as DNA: TGTGCCAGCAGCCAAGCAGTCGAGCAGTACTTC.

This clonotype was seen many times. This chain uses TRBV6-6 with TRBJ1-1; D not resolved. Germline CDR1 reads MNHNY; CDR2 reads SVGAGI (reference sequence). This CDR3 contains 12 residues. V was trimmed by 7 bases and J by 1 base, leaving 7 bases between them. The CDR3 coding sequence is TGTGCCAGCACCAGGTCGAACACTGAAGCTTTCTTT. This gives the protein CASTRSNTEAFF.

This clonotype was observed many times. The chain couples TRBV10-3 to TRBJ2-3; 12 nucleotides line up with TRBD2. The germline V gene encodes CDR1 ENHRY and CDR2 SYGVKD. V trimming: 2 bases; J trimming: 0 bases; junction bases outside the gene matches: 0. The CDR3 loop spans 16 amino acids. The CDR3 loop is CAISEGLAGSTDTQYF. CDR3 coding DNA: TGTGCCATCAGTGAGGGACTAGCGGGAAGCACAGATACGCAGTATTTT.

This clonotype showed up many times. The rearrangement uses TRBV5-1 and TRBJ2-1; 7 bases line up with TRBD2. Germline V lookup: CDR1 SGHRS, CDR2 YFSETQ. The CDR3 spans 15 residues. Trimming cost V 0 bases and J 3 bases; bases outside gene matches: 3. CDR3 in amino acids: CASSLALAGYNEQFF. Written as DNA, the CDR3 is TGCGCCAGCAGCTTGGCCTTAGCGGGCTACAATGAGCAGTTCTTC.

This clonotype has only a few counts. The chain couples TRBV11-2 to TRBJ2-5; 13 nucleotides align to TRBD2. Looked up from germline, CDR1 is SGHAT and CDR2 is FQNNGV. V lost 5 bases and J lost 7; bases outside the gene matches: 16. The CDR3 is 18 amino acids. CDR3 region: CASSPLRTSGRGAGTQYF. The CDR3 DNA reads TGTGCCAGCAGCCCTCTGCGGACTAGCGGGAGAGGGGCCGGGACCCAGTACTTC. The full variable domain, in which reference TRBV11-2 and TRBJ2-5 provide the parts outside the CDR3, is EAGVAQSPRYKIIEKRQSVAFWCNPISGHATLYWYQQILGQGPKLLIQFQNNGVVDDSQLPKDRFSAERLKGVDSTLKIQPAKLEDSAVYLCASSPLRTSGRGAGTQYFGPGTRLLVL.

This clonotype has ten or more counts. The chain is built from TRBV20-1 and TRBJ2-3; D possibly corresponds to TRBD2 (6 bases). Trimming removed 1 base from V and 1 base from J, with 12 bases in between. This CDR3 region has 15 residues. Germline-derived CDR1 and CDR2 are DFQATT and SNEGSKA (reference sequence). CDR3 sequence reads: CSARVGGIGTDTQYF. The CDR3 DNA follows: TGCAGTGCTAGAGTGGGCGGGATCGGCACAGATACGCAGTATTTT.

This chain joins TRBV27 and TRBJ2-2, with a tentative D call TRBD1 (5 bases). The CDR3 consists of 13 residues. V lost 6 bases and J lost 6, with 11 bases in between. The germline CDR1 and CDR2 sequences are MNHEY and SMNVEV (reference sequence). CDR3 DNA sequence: TGTGCCAGCAGACCCCAGGGTCCCGGGGAGCTGTTTTTT. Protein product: CASRPQGPGELFF.